Here is one TCR beta chain with its context. Sequencing was performed with immunoSEQ multiplex PCR; in TCRdb, only in-frame clones are kept and a portion is missing. Here the sample spans about 76,000 clones, around 78% being singletons. The CDR3 is 14 amino acids. The entry originates in a study of blood T cell repertoires in COVID-19. The receptor was derived from a human donor in a cohort sampled during active COVID-19. Sequencing was carried out using peripheral blood. This chain joins TRBV21-1 and TRBJ1-1; the table's D call of TRBD1 was not tested on the DNA. TRBV21-1 has pseudogene status. The CDR3 bases are TGTGCCAGCAGCAGACGACAGGTGAACACTGAAGCTTTCTTT. This translates into CASSRRQVNTEAFF.